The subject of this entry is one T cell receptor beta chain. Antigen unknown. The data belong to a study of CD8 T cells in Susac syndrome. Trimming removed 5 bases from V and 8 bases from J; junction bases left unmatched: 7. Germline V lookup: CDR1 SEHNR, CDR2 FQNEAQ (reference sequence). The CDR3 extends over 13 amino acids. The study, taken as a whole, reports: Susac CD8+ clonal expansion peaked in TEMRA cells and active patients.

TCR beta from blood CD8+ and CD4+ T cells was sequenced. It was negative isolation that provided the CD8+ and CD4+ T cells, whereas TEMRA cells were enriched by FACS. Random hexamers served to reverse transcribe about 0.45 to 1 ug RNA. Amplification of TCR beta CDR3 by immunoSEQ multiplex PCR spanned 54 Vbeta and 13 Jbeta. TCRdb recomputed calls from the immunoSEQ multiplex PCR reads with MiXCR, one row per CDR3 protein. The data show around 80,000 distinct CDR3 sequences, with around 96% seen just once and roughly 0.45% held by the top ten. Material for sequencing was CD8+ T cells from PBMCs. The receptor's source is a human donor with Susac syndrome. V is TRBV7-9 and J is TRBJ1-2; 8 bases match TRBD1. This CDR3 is CASSMGQEDGYTF. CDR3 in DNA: TGTGCCAGCAGCATGGGACAGGAAGACGGCTACACCTTC.